The rows below give T cell receptor beta chains drawn from one sample of a study of blood T cell repertoires in COVID-19. The protocol was immunoSEQ multiplex PCR, while the TCRdb copy is restricted to in-frame clones and leaves out a portion. This sample carries more than 110,000 clones, more than 75% of them seen once, and the ten largest clones take about 5.6%. The sequenced material came from peripheral blood. The receptors derive from a human donor in a cohort sampled during active COVID-19. Each CDR3 is given with its conserved first and last residue. The order of the fields is J gene, V gene, D gene, clone size, CDR3 protein, CDR3 DNA. A D gene is named only where the DNA matches it firmly. A row's size may be missing; if present it is once, few, many or a size class.

TRBJ2-7 | TRBV28 | . | . | CASSLSPYYEQYF | TGTGCCAGCAGTTTAAGCCCGTATTACGAGCAGTACTTC
TRBJ2-6 | TRBV10-3 | . | . | CAISESGGFGANVLTF | TGTGCCATCAGTGAGTCTGGCGGGTTTGGGGCCAACGTCCTGACTTTC
TRBJ2-3 | TRBV7-6 | TRBD2 | . | CASSPGTSGTDTQYF | TGTGCCAGCAGCCCCGGGACTAGCGGGACAGATACGCAGTATTTT
TRBJ2-1 | TRBV3-1/TRBV3-2 | TRBD2 | . | CASSPRTSGGAREQFF | TGTGCCAGCAGCCCCCGGACTAGCGGGGGGGCGAGGGAGCAGTTCTTC
TRBJ2-7 | TRBV18 | TRBD2 | . | CASSPPGLAGVQEQYF | TGTGCCAGCTCACCACCTGGACTAGCGGGAGTTCAGGAGCAGTACTTC
TRBJ2-3 | TRBV28 | . | . | CASRDSGFRTDTQYF | TGTGCCAGCAGGGATAGCGGTTTTCGCACAGATACGCAGTATTTT
TRBJ2-3 | TRBV11-2 | . | . | CASSSLRTRPSTDTQYF | TGTGCCAGCAGCTCCCTCAGGACACGCCCGAGCACAGATACGCAGTATTTT
TRBJ2-1 | TRBV7-9 | . | . | CASSLVASSNEQFF | TGTGCCAGCAGCTTAGTGGCTAGCTCCAATGAGCAGTTCTTC
TRBJ2-2 | TRBV5-4 | TRBD2 | . | CASSSGGEANTGELFF | TGTGCCAGCAGCTCGGGAGGCGAAGCGAACACCGGGGAGCTGTTTTTT
TRBJ1-1 | TRBV5-4 | TRBD1 | . | CASSTRGRNTEAFF | TGTGCCAGCAGCACCAGGGGGCGCAACACTGAAGCTTTCTTT
TRBJ2-7 | TRBV5-1 | TRBD1 | . | CASSLLATGERNEQYF | TGCGCCAGCAGTTTACTTGCCACAGGGGAGAGGAACGAGCAGTACTTC
TRBJ2-1 | TRBV9 | . | . | CASSPQQGLLQFF | TGTGCCAGCAGCCCTCAACAGGGACTACTCCAGTTCTTC
TRBJ2-2 | TRBV5-1 | . | . | CASSSTANTGELFF | TGCGCCAGCAGCTCGACAGCGAACACCGGGGAGCTGTTTTTT
TRBJ1-5 | TRBV27 | TRBD1 | . | CASSHTGGGQPQHF | TGTGCCAGCAGTCATACAGGGGGCGGTCAGCCCCAGCATTTT
TRBJ1-5 | TRBV19 | . | . | CASSIISGANQPQHF | TGTGCCAGTAGTATAATTTCAGGGGCCAATCAGCCCCAGCATTTT
TRBJ2-7 | TRBV27 | TRBD2 | . | CASSLSGLVETYEQYF | TGTGCCAGCAGTTTATCGGGACTAGTTGAGACCTACGAGCAGTACTTC
TRBJ1-4 | TRBV24-1 | TRBD1 | . | CATSDLLRQGAEKLFF | TGTGCCACCAGTGATTTGCTACGACAGGGGGCGGAAAAACTGTTTTTT
TRBJ1-4 | TRBV29-1 | . | . | CSVTGTEATNEKLFF | TGCAGCGTGACAGGTACCGAAGCAACTAATGAAAAACTGTTTTTT
TRBJ2-1 | TRBV11-2 | TRBD1 | . | CASSQYSGTAGKNEQFF | TGTGCCAGCAGCCAATACTCCGGGACAGCCGGAAAGAATGAGCAGTTCTTC
TRBJ1-6 | TRBV2 | TRBD1 | . | CASRGTASSYNSPLHF | TGTGCCAGCAGAGGGACAGCCAGCTCCTATAATTCACCCCTCCACTTT
TRBJ2-5 | TRBV6-5 | . | once | CASSTRQQETQYF | TGTGCCAGCAGCACCCGACAACAAGAGACCCAGTACTTC
TRBJ1-2 | TRBV27 | . | . | CASSSLGANYGYTF | TGTGCCAGCAGTTCTTTAGGGGCTAACTATGGCTACACCTTC
TRBJ2-1 | TRBV11-2 | TRBD2 | . | CASSLTSGSGNEQFF | TGTGCCAGCAGCTTAACTAGCGGGAGCGGGAATGAGCAGTTCTTC
TRBJ2-7 | TRBV6-6 | TRBD1 | few | CASSRGTGVTSYEQYF | TGTGCCAGCAGCCGTGGGACAGGGGTGACCTCCTACGAGCAGTACTTC
TRBJ2-7 | TRBV6-5 | TRBD2 | few | CASSSGQRGTYEQYF | TGTGCCAGCAGTTCGGGCCAGCGGGGTACCTACGAGCAGTACTTC
TRBJ1-4 | TRBV14 | . | . | CASSQVGARLFF | TGTGCCAGCAGCCAAGTAGGGGCCAGACTGTTTTTT
TRBJ1-2 | TRBV6-1 | . | . | CASSEQGSSYGYTF | TGTGCCAGCAGTGAACAGGGATCGAGCTATGGCTACACCTTC
TRBJ1-6 | TRBV27 | . | . | CASRPSGNNSPLHF | TGTGCCAGCAGGCCCTCAGGGAATAATTCACCCCTCCACTTT
TRBJ2-3 | TRBV2 | TRBD1 | . | CASSVDRQDTDTQYF | TGTGCCAGCAGCGTGGACAGGCAAGACACAGATACGCAGTATTTT
TRBJ2-5 | TRBV7-9 | TRBD2 | . | CASSPRRGGAGETQYF | TGTGCCAGCAGCCCCCGGCGGGGGGGCGCGGGGGAGACCCAGTACTTC
TRBJ2-2 | TRBV6-5 | TRBD2 | . | CASSYSSGGNGELFF | TGTGCCAGCAGTTACTCGAGCGGGGGGAACGGGGAGCTGTTTTTT
TRBJ1-2 | TRBV9 | . | once | CASSNTAYGYTF | TGTGCCAGCAGTAATACAGCCTATGGCTACACCTTC
TRBJ2-2 | TRBV7-9 | TRBD1 | . | CASRNRGGTGELFF | TGTGCCAGCAGGAACAGGGGTGGCACCGGGGAGCTGTTTTTT
TRBJ2-7 | TRBV10-2 | . | . | CASTDYPPGEQYF | TGCGCCAGCACGGACTACCCACCAGGCGAGCAGTACTTC
TRBJ1-2 | TRBV9 | TRBD1 | . | CASSAGTGAFGYTF | TGTGCCAGCAGCGCTGGGACAGGGGCCTTTGGCTACACCTTC
TRBJ2-1 | TRBV24-1 | TRBD1 | . | CATSDWAGGRNEQFF | TGTGCCACCAGTGATTGGGCAGGGGGCCGGAATGAGCAGTTCTTC
TRBJ2-3 | TRBV9 | . | . | CASTLDGTDTQYF | TGTGCCAGCACCCTAGACGGCACGGATACGCAGTATTTT
TRBJ2-7 | TRBV5-1 | TRBD1 | . | CASNPGTDNYEQYF | TGCGCCAGCAACCCCGGGACAGACAACTACGAGCAGTACTTC
TRBJ1-5 | TRBV12-3/TRBV12-4 | . | . | CASCRSSQPQHF | TGTGCCAGCTGCAGGTCCTCTCAGCCCCAGCATTTT
TRBJ2-2 | TRBV9 | . | . | CASSPSRGLNTGELFF | TGTGCCAGCAGCCCGAGCCGGGGACTGAACACCGGGGAGCTGTTTTTT
TRBJ2-1 | TRBV4-1 | TRBD1 | . | CASSPGTGYNEQFF | TGCGCCAGCAGCCCCGGGACAGGGTACAATGAGCAGTTCTTC
TRBJ2-5 | TRBV19 | . | . | CASSMSEQETQYF | TGTGCCAGTAGTATGTCCGAGCAAGAGACCCAGTACTTC
TRBJ1-5 | TRBV2 | TRBD1 | few | CASSGGTGGRQPQHF | TGTGCCAGCAGTGGAGGGACAGGGGGAAGGCAGCCCCAGCATTTT
TRBJ2-7 | TRBV5-1 | TRBD1 | once | CASSPNGQGEYEQYF | TGCGCCAGCAGCCCGAATGGACAGGGTGAATACGAGCAGTACTTC
TRBJ2-3 | TRBV2 | . | . | CASRARGTDTQYF | TGTGCCAGCAGAGCTCGGGGCACAGATACGCAGTATTTT
TRBJ1-1 | TRBV7-2 | . | . | CASSPLYSGTEAFF | TGTGCCAGCAGCCCATTGTATTCGGGCACTGAAGCTTTCTTT
TRBJ2-7 | TRBV6-1 | TRBD1 | . | CASSERETGNFYEQYF | TGTGCCAGCAGTGAAAGGGAGACAGGGAACTTCTACGAGCAGTACTTC
TRBJ2-7 | TRBV2 | . | . | CASAQRADEQYF | TGTGCCAGCGCCCAGAGGGCGGACGAGCAGTACTTC
TRBJ2-4 | TRBV28 | . | . | CASSLQGTAKNIQYF | TGTGCCAGCAGCCTCCAGGGCACGGCCAAAAACATTCAGTACTTC
TRBJ2-7 | TRBV5-1 | TRBD2 | . | CASSPGTSGGNYEQYF | TGCGCCAGCAGCCCAGGGACTAGCGGGGGAAACTACGAGCAGTACTTC
TRBJ2-3 | TRBV29-1 | . | . | CSVLVGGGITDTQYF | TGCAGCGTTTTGGTGGGAGGGGGGATCACAGATACGCAGTATTTT
TRBJ2-5 | TRBV10-3 | TRBD1 | . | CAISESTGLETQYF | TGTGCCATCAGTGAGTCGACAGGGTTAGAGACCCAGTACTTC
TRBJ2-3 | TRBV4-2 | . | . | CASSHTRRSTDTQYF | TGTGCCAGCAGCCACACTAGGAGGAGCACAGATACGCAGTATTTT